The 32 T cell receptor beta chains listed next were all sequenced from one sample in a study of shared clonotypes between healthy human individuals. TCRdb's table, derived via immunoSEQ multiplex PCR, lists solely in-frame clones and lacks some. The table lists about 2 million clones, around 95% of them singletons. Sequenced sample: naive CD4+ T cells sorted from blood. The subset denotes: CD45RA+ positively selected. Every receptor here comes from a man between 18 and 35 years old in good health.

The chain combines TRBV10-3 with TRBJ2-7, with D possibly TRBD2 on 5 matching bases. V lost 4 bases, J lost 6 bases, and 10 bases lay in between. The CDR3 spans 12 residues. CDR1 and CDR2 from the germline V gene are ENHRY and SYGVKD. CDR3 DNA sequence: TGTGCCATCAGTGGACTATCAGCCGAGCAGTACTTC. Translation gives CAISGLSAEQYF.

This clone appeared a single time. DNA of the CDR3: TGCAGCGTTGAGGCAGGGGCGCATGGCTACACCTTC. Amino acids: CSVEAGAHGYTF. This chain joins TRBV29-1 and TRBJ1-2, with D possibly TRBD1 on 6 matching bases. The V and J ends lost 3 bases and 6 bases respectively, with 11 bases between them. CDR3 length: 12 residues. Germline lookup yields CDR1 SQVTM and CDR2 ANQGSEA.

The rearrangement links TRBV5-3 to TRBJ2-2; D not certain. TRBV5-3 is noted as an ORF with a role that remains uncertain. The CDR3 contains 15 residues. V was shortened by 0 bases and J by 0 bases, with 6 bases between the two germline ends. The CDR3 loop reads CARSLVRTNTGELFF. The CDR3 bases are TGTGCCAGAAGCTTGGTGCGGACGAACACCGGGGAGCTGTTTTTT.

The V call is TRBV7-9, the J call TRBJ1-1; 9 bases agree with TRBD1. Looked up from germline, CDR1 is SEHNR and CDR2 is FQNEAQ (reference sequence). V trimming: 5 bases; J trimming: 9 bases; junction bases outside the gene matches: 4. The CDR3 spans 12 residues. The CDR3, as DNA: TGTGCCAGCAGCATGGGACAGGGTAAAGCTTTCTTT. This encodes CASSMGQGKAFF.

This clone showed up just once. The chain has TRBV14 and TRBJ1-6; TRBD1 matches 9 bases. Germline V CDR1 and CDR2: SGHDN, FVKESK. The CDR3 totals 13 residues. Trimming cost V 6 bases and J 10 bases; bases outside gene matches: 4. This CDR3 is CASRGQGDSPLHF. The CDR3 coding sequence is TGTGCCAGCAGGGGACAGGGCGACTCACCCCTCCACTTT.

The CDR3, as DNA: TGTGCCTGGAGTTCCGGACTAGCGGGAAATATCGATACGCAGTATTTT. Amino acid sequence: CAWSSGLAGNIDTQYF. The chain links TRBV30 to TRBJ2-3; 12 bases match TRBD2. With 2 bases clipped from V and 6 bases from J, the junction kept 9 bases outside the gene matches. The CDR3 has 16 residues. Germline-derived CDR1 and CDR2 are GTSNPN and SVGIG (reference sequence).

This rearrangement joins TRBV20-1 to TRBJ2-7, with D unresolved. CDR1 is DFQATT, CDR2 SNEGSKA, per germline (reference sequence). There are 11 residues in the CDR3. The CDR3 protein is CRMVLADEQYF. CDR3 nucleotides: TGCAGGATGGTTTTGGCGGACGAGCAGTACTTC.

The rearrangement uses TRBV2 and TRBJ1-6; no firm D call. V lost 6 bases to trimming and J lost 0 bases, with 12 bases between them. CDR1 SNHLY and CDR2 FYNNEI come from the germline V gene. The CDR3 has 16 amino acids. In DNA, the CDR3 is TGTGCCAGCAGGATAGACGGGAGCTCCTATAATTCACCCCTCCACTTT. Encoded protein: CASRIDGSSYNSPLHF.

The J gene is TRBJ2-5, the V gene TRBV6-5; TRBD2 matches 7 bases. This CDR3 has 16 residues. Trimming removed 4 bases from V and 5 bases from J; junction bases left unmatched: 13. Germline assignment: CDR1 MNHEY and CDR2 SVGAGI. The CDR3 region has the DNA TGTGCCAGCAGTTCCCTATCTAGCGGCGCTGGGGAGACCCAGTACTTC. Encoded protein: CASSSLSSGAGETQYF.

The chain employs TRBV28 and TRBJ2-7; 9 positions match TRBD1. After removal of 6 bases from V and 4 bases from J, the junction contained 7 bases not matched to a gene. The CDR3 length is 14 residues. CDR1 MDHEN and CDR2 SYDVKM come from the germline V gene. The CDR3 reads CASSRDRAQYEQYF. Written as DNA, the CDR3 is TGTGCCAGCAGCAGGGACAGGGCTCAATACGAGCAGTACTTC.

The chain carries TRBV6-1 and TRBJ2-5; TRBD1 is a possible D gene (5 bases). This CDR3 region has 12 residues. CDR1 and CDR2 from the germline V gene are MNHNS and SASEGT. The germline V and J ends were trimmed by 8 bases and 5 bases, with 12 bases remaining between them. This CDR3 reads CASSGIGETQYF. The DNA for the CDR3 is TGTGCCAGCTCAGGGATAGGTGAGACCCAGTACTTC.

Worth noting for this clone: The same CDR3 is also encoded by other DNA sequences in this sample. V usage is TRBV27 and J usage is TRBJ2-7; D possibly corresponds to TRBD2 (5 bases). Germline CDR1 MNHEY, CDR2 SMNVEV (reference sequence). The germline V and J ends were trimmed by 2 bases and 4 bases, with 9 bases remaining between them. This CDR3 has 13 residues. This chain's CDR3 is CASSLTSGYEQYF. The CDR3 bases are TGTGCCAGCAGTTTAACGTCGGGGTACGAGCAGTACTTC.

In nucleotides, the CDR3 is TGTGCCAGCAGCGTAGGACTAGCGGGGGTTGGAGATACGCAGTATTTT. This encodes CASSVGLAGVGDTQYF. This chain joins TRBV9 and TRBJ2-3, with 12 bases aligning to TRBD2. V was clipped by 0 bases and J by 5 bases; unmatched bases: 4. This CDR3 has 16 amino acids. Germline CDR1 SGDLS, CDR2 YYNGEE.

This sequence joins TRBV10-2 and TRBJ2-6; 8 nucleotides match TRBD2. This CDR3 spans 18 amino acids. Germline V CDR1 and CDR2: WSHSY, SAAADI. The V segment lost 10 bases and the J segment 0 bases; nucleotides outside the gene matches: 14. Here the CDR3 reads CATLGLAGLHSGANVLTF. The CDR3 DNA is TGCGCCACCTTGGGATTAGCGGGATTACACTCTGGGGCCAACGTCCTGACTTTC.

This clone came up once. The chain uses TRBV28 and TRBJ2-7; no clear D. The CDR3 runs 13 residues. Germline assignment: CDR1 MDHEN and CDR2 SYDVKM. Trimming shortened V by 7 bases and J by 5 bases, and 15 bases separated the two germline ends. CDR3 DNA sequence: TGTGCCAGCACCGTAGGGATCTTTGACGAGCAGTACTTC. Protein: CASTVGIFDEQYF.

The chain links TRBV2 to TRBJ1-6; possible D gene TRBD1, 6 bases. Germline-derived CDR1 and CDR2 are SNHLY and FYNNEI. The CDR3 sequence is 14 residues long. The V end was cut by 6 bases, the J end by 9 bases, with 15 bases between. CDR3 sequence (DNA): TGTGCCAGCAGCCGAGGGGGGGTGGCTTCACCCCTCCACTTT. Its protein is CASSRGGVASPLHF.

V and J are TRBV10-3 and TRBJ1-6; 8 bases match TRBD1. V trimming: 11 bases; J trimming: 5 bases; junction bases outside the gene matches: 8. This CDR3 spans 14 amino acids. CDR1 and CDR2 (germline): ENHRY, SYGVKD. The CDR3 reads CAVRGDRNNSPLHF. The CDR3 DNA sequence: TGTGCCGTCCGGGGGGACAGGAATAATTCACCCCTCCACTTT.

This chain links TRBV4-1 with TRBJ2-7; D may be TRBD1 (6 bases). The V end lost 1 base, the J end lost 5 bases, and 18 bases lay between the germline ends. The CDR3 contains 16 residues. Germline CDR1 and CDR2: MGHRA and YSYEKL. CDR3 nucleotides: TGCGCCAGCAGCCAAGGAGGGGGTCAGCTTGGCAACGAGCAGTACTTC. It encodes CASSQGGGQLGNEQYF.

V is TRBV11-2 and J is TRBJ2-7, with TRBD1 identical over 7 bases. This CDR3 is 16 amino acids long. With V trimmed by 4 bases and J by 3 bases, 12 bases remained unmatched. Germline V CDR1 and CDR2: SGHAT, FQNNGV. The CDR3 nucleotides are TGTGCCAGCAGCTCACCAAAGGGACAGAACTACTACGAGCAGTACTTC. Its translation is CASSSPKGQNYYEQYF. Variable domain in full (rest from reference TRBV11-2 and TRBJ2-7): EAGVAQSPRYKIIEKRQSVAFWCNPISGHATLYWYQQILGQGPKLLIQFQNNGVVDDSQLPKDRFSAERLKGVDSTLKIQPAKLEDSAVYLCASSSPKGQNYYEQYFGPGTRLTVT.

A word on this clone: At the DNA level, this CDR3 is encoded by other sequences in the same sample as well. The chain carries TRBV5-1 and TRBJ2-2; no definite D call. CDR1 SGHRS and CDR2 YFSETQ come from the germline V gene. The CDR3 covers 12 residues. Trimming took 4 bases from V and 5 from J, leaving 6 bases between them. Written as DNA, the CDR3 is TGCGCCAGCAGCCTACTAACCGGGGAGCTGTTTTTT. Translated, it gives CASSLLTGELFF.

V is TRBV5-1 and J is TRBJ2-2; the D gene is possibly TRBD1 (7 bases). Germline V CDR1 and CDR2: SGHRS, YFSETQ. This CDR3 spans 15 amino acids. V lost 3 bases and J 1 base, leaving 10 bases between the germline ends. The CDR3 spells CASSSRDRNTGELFF. DNA of the CDR3: TGCGCCAGCAGCTCGCGGGACAGGAACACCGGGGAGCTGTTTTTT.

As concerns this clone: Other nucleotide sequences in the sample specify the same CDR3. V usage is TRBV6-5 and J usage is TRBJ2-7, with D possibly being TRBD1 (6 bases). The CDR3 has 15 residues. Germline CDR1 reads MNHEY; CDR2 reads SVGAGI. V was clipped by 0 bases and J by 3 bases, with 12 bases between them. CDR3 sequence (DNA): TGTGCCAGCAGTTACTCGATGACAGGTGGCTACGAGCAGTACTTC. Translation gives CASSYSMTGGYEQYF.

This clone was seen just once. This rearrangement joins TRBV5-4 to TRBJ2-5; 7 positions agree with TRBD1. The CDR3 sequence is 14 residues long. V was clipped by 4 bases and J by 5 bases; unmatched bases: 8. The V gene's germline CDR1 is SGHNT and CDR2 YYREEE (reference sequence). CDR3 protein: CASSTRDSWETQYF. The CDR3 nucleotides read TGTGCCAGCAGCACAAGGGACAGTTGGGAGACCCAGTACTTC.

This clone was found once. J is TRBJ1-1 and V is TRBV30; 8 nucleotides align to TRBD1. CDR1 GTSNPN and CDR2 SVGIG come from the germline V gene (reference sequence). The trim removed 2 bases at V and 0 bases at J, leaving 2 bases unmatched. The CDR3 runs 14 residues. The CDR3 loop reads CAWSQGALNTEAFF. CDR3 nucleotide sequence: TGTGCCTGGAGTCAGGGGGCGTTGAACACTGAAGCTTTCTTT.

The rearrangement uses TRBV10-3 and TRBJ2-2; a weak D match, TRBD2 (6 bases). V lost 11 bases and J 6 bases, leaving 19 bases between the germline ends. Germline CDR1 and CDR2: ENHRY and SYGVKD. The CDR3 has 14 residues. CDR3 loop: CAAGGGLSPGELFF. DNA for the CDR3: TGTGCCGCCGGTGGGGGACTGTCCCCCGGGGAGCTGTTTTTT.

The CDR3 coding sequence is TGTGCCAGCAGACCCCGGGGGGGAAAAAATGAAAAACTGTTTTTT. It translates to CASRPRGGKNEKLFF. This rearrangement joins TRBV28 to TRBJ1-4; perhaps TRBD1 as D (5 bases). From germline, CDR1 is MDHEN and CDR2 SYDVKM. The ends were cut back, 6 bases at V and 5 bases at J, with 16 bases in the middle. CDR3 size: 15 residues. The full variable domain, with the rest looked up from reference TRBV28 and TRBJ1-4, is DVKVTQSSRYLVKRTGEKVFLECVQDMDHENMFWYRQDPGLGLRLIYFSYDVKMKEKGDIPEGYSVSREKKERFSLILESASTNQTSMYLCASRPRGGKNEKLFFGSGTQLSVL.

About this clone itself: Other DNA sequences in this sample translate to the same CDR3. V gene TRBV4-1 combines with J gene TRBJ2-5; D is ambiguous. Germline assignment: CDR1 MGHRA and CDR2 YSYEKL. The CDR3 extends over 13 amino acids. V was clipped by 1 base and J by 5 bases, with 8 bases between them. CDR3 protein: CASSQGITETQYF. CDR3 DNA: TGCGCCAGCAGCCAAGGGATTACCGAGACCCAGTACTTC.

In this sample, this clone turned up once. Other nucleotide sequences from this sample produce the same CDR3. This rearrangement joins TRBV1 to TRBJ2-7. TRBV1 is noted as a pseudogene. This CDR3 spans 16 amino acids. In nucleotides, the CDR3 is TGCACCAGCAGCCTGCGGGACACCGACCGATATGAGGAGCAGTACTTC. Translating it yields CTSSLRDTDRYEEQYF.

The rearrangement uses TRBV19 and TRBJ1-2; no definite D call. V was trimmed by 3 bases and J by 4 bases, leaving 24 bases between them. Germline CDR1 is LNHDA and CDR2 is SQIVND (reference sequence). CDR3 length equals 18 residues. As DNA, the CDR3 is TGTGCCAGTAGTATTAGGAAGGAGAAGAGGGTTTGGAGCTATGGCTACACCTTC. Its protein product is CASSIRKEKRVWSYGYTF.

V usage is TRBV27 and J usage is TRBJ1-6, with D unresolved. The CDR3 length is 13 residues. V was trimmed by 5 bases and J by 10 bases, leaving 12 bases between them. Germline V gives CDR1 MNHEY, CDR2 SMNVEV (reference sequence). The CDR3 DNA reads TGTGCCAGCAGTAACGACCTTCAATCACCCCTCCACTTT. Encoded protein: CASSNDLQSPLHF.

The rearrangement joins TRBV7-9 to TRBJ2-3; D is undetermined. Trimming removed 1 base from V and 8 bases from J, with 16 bases in between. The CDR3 spans 15 residues. Germline lookup yields CDR1 SEHNR and CDR2 FQNEAQ (reference sequence). The CDR3 is CASSLETTSGATQYF. In DNA, the CDR3 is TGTGCCAGCAGCTTAGAGACCACTTCCGGCGCTACGCAGTATTTT.

The chain carries TRBV27 and TRBJ2-3; TRBD2 agrees at 9 bases. The ends lost 2 bases at V and 3 bases at J; junction bases unmatched: 9. CDR1 and CDR2 (germline): MNHEY, SMNVEV (reference sequence). The CDR3 contains 17 residues. This CDR3 reads CASSLLAGPHGTDTQYF. DNA for the CDR3: TGTGCCAGCAGTTTACTAGCGGGGCCCCATGGGACAGATACGCAGTATTTT.